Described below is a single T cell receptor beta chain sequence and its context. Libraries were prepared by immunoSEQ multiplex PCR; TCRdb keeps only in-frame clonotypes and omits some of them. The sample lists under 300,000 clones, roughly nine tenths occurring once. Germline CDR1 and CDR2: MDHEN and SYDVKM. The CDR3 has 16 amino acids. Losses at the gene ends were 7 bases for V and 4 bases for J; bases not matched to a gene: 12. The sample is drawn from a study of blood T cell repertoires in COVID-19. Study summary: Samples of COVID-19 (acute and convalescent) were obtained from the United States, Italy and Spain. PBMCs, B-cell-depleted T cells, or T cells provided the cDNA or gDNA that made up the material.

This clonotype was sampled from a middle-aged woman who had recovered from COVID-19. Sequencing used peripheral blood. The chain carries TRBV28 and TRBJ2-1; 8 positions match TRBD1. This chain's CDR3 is CASNPDRGPHYNEQFF. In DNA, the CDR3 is TGTGCCAGCAACCCTGACAGGGGTCCCCATTACAATGAGCAGTTCTTC.